This T cell receptor (beta chain) was captured by sequencing in a study of blood T cell repertoires in COVID-19. In the study overall: The cDNA or gDNA used as material had been derived from T cells, B-cell-depleted T cells, or PBMCs.

V was cut by 5 bases and J by 1 base, with 7 bases left in between. CDR3 length: 13 residues. Germline-derived CDR1 and CDR2 are SGDLS and YYNGEE. In the original analysis: For nucleated cells, counts were estimated from reference gene primer amplification. TCRdb's table, derived via immunoSEQ multiplex PCR, lists solely in-frame clones and lacks some. V, J and clone size are taken as reported in that table, and D and trimming were inferred from the DNA itself. The table includes approximately 200,000 clones, approximately 83% detected once. This clonotype was obtained from a human donor with active or convalescent COVID-19. The donor label of this sample is uncertain. The sequenced sample consisted of peripheral blood. The V gene is TRBV9, the J gene TRBJ1-3, with D unclear. This CDR3 reads CASRPTSGNTIYF. CDR3 coding DNA: TGTGCCAGCAGGCCGACTTCTGGAAACACCATATATTTT.